Listed here is a single TCR beta chain. This sample is drawn from a study of T cells in Graves' hyperthyroidism and ophthalmopathy. The investigators amplified TCR beta CDR3 regions from RNA transcripts. Carried out on the TCR CDR3, a first-round RT-PCR used the HTBI primer set. TCRdb re-called the multiplex PCR reads with MiXCR, one entry per CDR3 protein. The table includes some 690,000 distinct CDR3 sequences, 15% to 20% detected once. This CDR3 has 11 amino acids. V lost 8 bases to trimming and J lost 7 bases, with 14 bases between them. Germline V gene sequence: CDR1 SQVTM, CDR2 ANQGSEA. The sequence was obtained from a man aged 50-59 years with Graves' hyperthyroidism. V gene TRBV29-1 combines with J gene TRBJ1-2; unclear D gene. The sample taken for sequencing was blood. The CDR3 reads CSTRRGTGYTF. CDR3 bases: TGCAGCACTCGGCGGGGAACTGGCTACACCTTC.